The T cell receptor beta chain under discussion was sequenced for a study of blood T cell repertoires in COVID-19. Study summary: Samples representing acute and convalescent COVID-19 were sourced from the United States, Italy and Spain.

Either two negative PCRs, clearance, or symptom resolution qualified Cohort 3 donors as recovered. The CDR3 is 15 amino acids. CDR1 and CDR2 (germline): MNHNS, SASEGT. J was trimmed by 6 bases and V by 2 bases; bases with no gene match: 9. Clones were read by immunoSEQ multiplex PCR, and TCRdb kept only the in-frame ones, dropping some. The sample yields around 500,000 clones, 88% seen once. This clonotype was sampled from a woman aged 55-70 years who had recovered from COVID-19. The sample consisted of PBMCs or T cells enriched from blood (not recorded which). This chain uses TRBV6-1 with TRBJ1-1; 7 nucleotides align to TRBD1. The CDR3 reads CASSEQGVGKAEAFF. The CDR3 DNA follows: TGTGCCAGCAGTGAACAGGGGGTTGGTAAGGCTGAAGCTTTCTTT.